This T cell receptor beta chain was identified during a study of shared clonotypes between healthy human individuals (TCRdb year 2020). Turning to the overall study: The cohort included a few men and two women between 18 and 49 years of age. To increase sequencing depth and limit assay-specific biases, different laboratories used diverse techniques to prepare libraries and sequence TCR repertoires. For each donor, CD4 naive and CD4 memory were each given three plates, CD8 naive was given two plates, and CD8 memory was given one plate. Per donor, leukapheresis produced somewhere between about 0.9 and 9 billion PBMCs. The study deeply sequenced blood TCR repertoires of about five healthy adults to estimate repertoire size and the extent of clonotype sharing between individuals. The investigation overall reported the following: Only blood was sampled, and tissue TCR repertoires likely differ from those in blood. Across four donors, around 5% of naive CD4, roughly 3.4% of naive CD8, around 2.1% of memory CD4, and about 0.44% of memory CD8 clonotypes were shared. Incomplete sequencing was indicated by rarefaction of sorted-subset datasets, despite the large sequencing depth. Because the study included only a small number of donors, the genetic and exposure-history diversity represented was limited. Compared with non-shared clonotypes, clonotypes shared by all four sorted-subset donors had higher generation probabilities. Naive subsets generally had larger estimated clonotype richness than memory subsets. Pairwise subsampling indicated that sequencing depth was expected to affect the degree of clonotype sharing among donors.

Using the deep immunoSEQ assay, multiplex PCR amplified TCR CDR3 regions from genomic DNA. Genomic DNA extracted from each cell subset was distributed evenly over all wells of several immunoSEQ 96-well plates, and each plate served as one replicate. For sorted subsets, each replicate PCR was loaded with roughly 0.2 ug genomic DNA, equivalent to about 30,000 T cell genomes. Purified libraries were measured with a Qubit 3.0 fluorometer, size-checked on a Bioanalyzer 2100, and measured again with the KAPA Library Quantification kit. Every immunoSEQ 96-well plate was sequenced on a dedicated single-read 150-cycle Illumina NextSeq 550 flow cell. The authors' analysis ran thus. The immunoSEQ output contained only junctional sequences without quality scores, so filtering could not match that applied to full-length reads. Sequences were annotated with PyIR, a Python wrapper for IgBLAST v1.9, using IMGT germline references to assign V/J genes and CDR3. Reads were filtered out if the reads had weak V/J assignments (E-value above 1e-6), no CDR3, stop codons, out-of-frame junctions, or ambiguous translated residues. V3J clonotypes were defined as sequences sharing an identical inferred V gene, J gene, and CDR3 amino acid sequence. To compute the percentage overlap between repertoires, the number of shared unique clonotypes was divided by the size of the smaller repertoire. Three approaches were used to assess repertoire richness: RTK rarefaction, the Chao1 estimator, and Recon v2.1 estimates of unobserved clonotypes. Generation probabilities were computed with OLGA for all TCRbeta clonotypes obtained by the gDNA method from a handful of donors. Imported from immuneACCESS, the table was reduced by TCRdb to in-frame sequences with V and J called. These copies leave out some clones; in studies compared against another copy, an unresolved V gene accounts for under half, and the cause of the remainder is not known. V and J calls and clone size are given by that table; D and trimming were obtained from the DNA. The sample includes some 1 million clones, with about 74% observed a single time. Of the sample, about 1.5% is held by the ten largest clones.

Donors were healthy HIV-negative adults with no recently reported acute infections or vaccinations. Only Caucasian adults living in Nashville, Tennessee, USA were represented among the donors. CD4+ T cells were enriched through magnetic negative selection, after which naive cells were positively selected on CD45RA and the remaining negative fraction served as the memory subset. After blood collection by leukapheresis, PBMCs were isolated using Ficoll-Histopaque density gradient centrifugation and then cryopreserved in the vapor phase of liquid nitrogen. Purity and quantity of every magnetically sorted T cell population were checked by analytical flow cytometry. From each sorted fraction, genomic DNA was isolated and quantified by UV absorbance on a Nanodrop 2000c. Notes on this clone: The antigen it recognizes is unknown. Base qualities are not at hand, and no much larger clone is one base apart.

The TCR comes from a man aged 18 to 35 in good health. Sequencing was performed on memory CD4+ T cells sorted from blood. This sample's cell subset or site label indicates: CD45RA-negative fraction.

The sequenced DNA is TGTGCCAGCAGTATGACAGACACGAGCTCCTACAATGAGCAGTTCTTC. Its product reads: CASSMTDTSSYNEQFF. This chain joins TRBV14 to TRBJ2-1; TRBD1 might be the D gene, on 5 matching bases. The CDR3 contains 16 residues, cysteine and phenylalanine counted. Of the read, only the CDR3 DNA is kept; its 48 bases are in frame from base 1. Relative to germline, V is 6 bases shorter and J is 0 bases shorter, with 15 bases between their ends. The germline V gene sets CDR1 to SGHDN and CDR2 to FVKESK. Extended through the reference TRBV14 and TRBJ2-1 proteins, this CDR3 yields the full variable domain: EAGVTQFPSHSVIEKGQTVTLRCDPISGHDNLYWYRRVMGKEIKFLLHFVKESKQDESGMPNNRFLAERTGGTYSTLKVQPAELEDSGVYFCASSMTDTSSYNEQFFGPGTRLTVL.